This entry features one T cell receptor beta chain sequence. The antigen is undetermined. Expansion with viral peptide pools was applied to antigen-specific CD4+ T cells by the ViraFEST assay prior to sequencing. At the end of about 10 days of culture, CD4+ T cells were isolated. This person's SARS-CoV-2 infection, confirmed by PCR, occurred between March and December 2020. The data are from a study of vaccination effects on CD4 cells after COVID-19. General observations from the study: Limitations: small convalescent group and missing early post-infection timepoints. Clones induced by infection and by vaccine showed marked clonal contraction late after vaccination.

V shed 3 bases and J shed 4 bases, with 11 bases lying between them. Germline CDR1 and CDR2: SGHTS and YDEGEE. The CDR3 extends over 14 amino acids. Assay used: immunoSEQ multiplex PCR; TCRdb lists only in-frame clones, some missing. The table has around 25,000 clones, 65% to 85% seen once. This clonotype originated in a human donor who had a prior SARS-CoV-2 infection. The V call is TRBV5-8, the J call TRBJ1-5, with a possible D match to TRBD1 (5 bases). The input for sequencing was CD4+ T cells from PBMCs cultured with HCoV-NL63 spike peptides, taken before COVID-19 vaccination. In nucleotides, the CDR3 is TGTGCCAGCAGCTCTAGACAGCGGAATCAGCCCCAGCATTTT. Translation gives CASSSRQRNQPQHF. Filled out from reference TRBV5-8 and TRBJ1-5, the complete variable domain reads EAGVTQSPTHLIKTRGQQATLRCSPISGHTSVYWYQQALGLGLQFLLWYDEGEERNRGNFPPRFSGRQFPNYSSELNVNALELEDSALYLCASSSRQRNQPQHFGDGTRLSIL.